This T cell receptor (beta chain) is drawn from a study of T cells in Graves' hyperthyroidism and ophthalmopathy. General study findings and limits: Blood also carried most thyroid clonotypes expanded above 0.001.

This clonotype appeared many times. Its specificity is not known. The investigators amplified TCR beta CDR3 regions from RNA transcripts. Researchers ran a first-round RT-PCR on the TCR CDR3 using the HTBI primer set. TCRdb analysed the multiplex PCR reads with MiXCR anew, one entry per CDR3 protein. The sample shows over 300,000 distinct CDR3 sequences, around 14% of them seen only once. Patients aged 18 to 65 with hyperthyroidism were newly diagnosed, with duration under 2 months. Diagnostic decisions used clinical symptoms, serum thyroxine and TRAb, thyroid ultrasound and orbital computed tomography. Source material for PBMCs was 9 to 10 ml fresh peripheral blood. The sequence was collected from a woman aged 55-75 years with Graves' hyperthyroidism. Sequencing was performed on blood.

This CDR3 reads CASSLAGTFNEQFF. CDR3 nucleotides: TGCGCCAGCAGCTTAGCGGGAACGTTTAATGAGCAGTTCTTC. The chain recombines TRBV5-1 with TRBJ2-1; 7 bases are a match to TRBD2. With V trimmed by 2 bases and J by 7 bases, 6 bases remained unmatched. CDR1 is SGHRS and CDR2 is YFSETQ in the germline V gene. The CDR3 consists of 14 residues.